Included here is one T cell receptor beta chain sequence, with context. Per germline, CDR1 LNHNV and CDR2 YYDKDF (reference sequence). The CDR3 consists of 15 residues. The V segment lost 0 bases and the J segment 6 bases; nucleotides outside the gene matches: 4. This specimen belongs to a study of blood T cell repertoires in COVID-19. Overall study context: The analysed material was cDNA or gDNA that came from T cells, B-cell-depleted T cells, or PBMCs.

How the authors handled the data: Quantification of nucleated cells was approximated via reference gene primer amplification. Using immunoSEQ multiplex PCR, the repertoire was profiled, and TCRdb retains in-frame clones only, with some absent. V and J calls and clone size are given by that table; D and trimming were obtained from the DNA. The sample has under 200,000 clones; roughly 91% are singletons. This chain uses TRBV15 with TRBJ2-2; 7 nucleotides agree with TRBD2. The origin of this receptor is a man younger than 30 with acute or convalescent COVID-19. The sample consisted of peripheral blood. The CDR3 DNA sequence: TGTGCCACCAGCAGAGATGGGAGGGAGGCCGGGGAGCTGTTTTTT. The encoded protein is CATSRDGREAGELFF.